Sequencing of this T cell receptor (beta chain) was carried out in a study of control samples from healthy donors and cancer patients. In the case of this clone: This sample also contains other DNA sequences that code for the same CDR3.

This CDR3 has 13 residues. The junction had 0 bases not matched to a gene; V was cut back by 0 bases and J by 5 bases. CDR1 and CDR2 (germline): SGDLS, YYNGEE. The protocol was immunoSEQ multiplex PCR, while the TCRdb copy is restricted to in-frame clones and leaves out a portion. The data show about 150,000 clones, about nine tenths seen once. Sequences were obtained from blood. The chain joins TRBV9 to TRBJ2-5; 8 nucleotides line up with TRBD1. The receptor was isolated from a man aged 25-45 years in good health. As DNA, the CDR3 is TGTGCCAGCAGCGTAGGACAGGGGGAGACCCAGTACTTC. Translated, it gives CASSVGQGETQYF.